This passage covers 7 T cell receptor beta chains from one sample sequenced in a study of T cells in Graves' hyperthyroidism and ophthalmopathy. Amplified regions were TCR beta CDR3 sequences from RNA transcripts. The study used the HTBI primer set for a first-round RT-PCR of the TCR CDR3. TCRdb re-called the multiplex PCR reads with MiXCR, one entry per CDR3 protein. This table has hundreds of thousands of distinct CDR3 sequences, about 20% appearing once. The sequenced material came from blood. These receptors all stem from a man aged 30 to 45 with Graves' ophthalmopathy.

To note about this clonotype: In this CDR3 the conserved last residue, phenylalanine or tryptophan, is missing, so a read error is likely. The genes are TRBV28 and TRBJ2-7; D is uncertain. V lost 5 bases and J 3 bases, leaving 8 bases between the germline ends. Germline CDR1 is MDHEN and CDR2 is SYDVKM. This CDR3 spans 12 amino acids. CDR3 residues: CASSEWLYEQYL. The CDR3 bases are TGTGCCAGCAGTGAGTGGCTCTACGAGCAGTACCTC.

This clonotype was detected a few times. In DNA form, the CDR3 reads TGTGCCAGCGTGGGAACATATAATTCACCCCTCCACTTT. Amino acid sequence: CASVGTYNSPLHF. The V gene is TRBV28, the J gene TRBJ1-6; D remains ambiguous. CDR1 is MDHEN and CDR2 is SYDVKM in the germline V gene. The V end lost 8 bases, the J end lost 4 bases, and 9 bases lay between the germline ends. The CDR3 is 13 amino acids.

The rearrangement uses TRBV12-3 or TRBV12-4 and TRBJ2-5, with D maybe TRBD1 (6 bases). CDR3 length: 14 amino acids. V was pared by 8 bases and J by 4 bases, with 17 bases between. The CDR3 region has the DNA TGTGCCAGCCCCCCGTCAGGGGTCCGAGAGACCCAGTACTTC. This sequence encodes CASPPSGVRETQYF.

The CDR3, as DNA: TGTGCCAGCACCTCGACCCCCACAAATGAGCAGTTCTTC. It translates to CASTSTPTNEQFF. The chain carries TRBV6-2 or TRBV6-3 and TRBJ2-1, with unresolved D. CDR1 and CDR2 from the germline V gene are MNHEY and SVGEGT. CDR3 size: 13 residues. The V gene lost 7 bases and the J gene lost 7 bases, with 14 bases spanning the gap.

This clonotype has at least ten counts. The genes are TRBV28 and TRBJ1-6; D might be TRBD1 (6 bases). Trimming cost V 7 bases and J 5 bases, with 12 bases left between them. The CDR3 spans 14 residues. Germline V CDR1 and CDR2: MDHEN, SYDVKM. As DNA, the CDR3 is TGTGCCAGCAACCCGGGACAAAATAATTCACCCCTCCACTTT. Translated, it gives CASNPGQNNSPLHF.

This clonotype was seen many times. CDR3 DNA sequence: TGTGCCAGCAGCTTAGATGCCAGGGGGTTCAACGAGCAGTACTTC. The encoded protein is CASSLDARGFNEQYF. The genes are TRBV11-2 and TRBJ2-7; 7 nucleotides agree with TRBD1. V was clipped by 0 bases and J by 5 bases; unmatched bases: 7. Germline V lookup: CDR1 SGHAT, CDR2 FQNNGV. The CDR3 covers 15 residues.

This clonotype was detected ten times or more. V gene TRBV30 combines with J gene TRBJ2-2; 9 nucleotides line up with TRBD2. V was clipped by 0 bases and J by 7 bases; unmatched bases: 6. The CDR3 runs to 15 residues. The V gene's germline CDR1 is GTSNPN and CDR2 SVGIG (reference sequence). The CDR3 is CAWSVIAGAIGELFF. The CDR3 DNA sequence: TGTGCCTGGAGTGTTATAGCGGGAGCGATCGGGGAGCTGTTTTTT.